Sequencing of this T cell receptor (beta chain) was carried out in a study of spatial heterogeneity in lung cancer. The wider study: Just over 70 TRACERx patients with early, untreated non-small cell lung cancer donated samples. Consistent detection of more beta-chain than alpha-chain sequences was observed.

Time point in this sample: blood at routine non-recurrence follow-up after resection. A few counts support this clonotype. Its antigen remains unknown. Study results and caveats: Detection of ubiquitous tumor TCRs in blood was higher at resection than follow-up.

Between the trimmed V and J ends, which lost 5 bases and 3 bases, there was a span of 10 bases. This CDR3 has 13 residues. Germline V lookup: CDR1 SGHTA, CDR2 FQGNSA. TCRdb independently ran MiXCR on the 5' RACE reads; one entry per CDR3 protein. The sample yields about 120,000 distinct CDR3 sequences, 9.5% to 14% seen once. The chain combines TRBV7-2 with TRBJ2-5; D is unclear. The source was PBMCs, collected at follow-up. The receptor's source is a female donor with early-stage non-small cell lung cancer. CDR3: CASSVQEKETQYF. In DNA form, the CDR3 reads TGTGCCAGCAGCGTTCAGGAAAAAGAGACCCAGTACTTC.